Each of the 6 T cell receptor beta chains below was sequenced from the same sample in a study of T cell responses to AZD1222 COVID-19 vaccine. Assay used: immunoSEQ multiplex PCR; TCRdb lists only in-frame clones, some missing. The sample carries approximately 130,000 clones, 90% recorded once. Sequencing used peripheral blood, obtained on day 0 of AZD1222 vaccination. The receptors stem from an adult in good health.

Turning to this clone: Distinct nucleotide sequences in the sample also encode this CDR3. The gene calls are TRBV14 and TRBJ1-1; no clear D. Looked up from germline, CDR1 is SGHDN and CDR2 is FVKESK. Trimming stripped 1 base from V and 3 bases from J, with 6 bases between. There are 13 residues in the CDR3. This CDR3 reads CASSQGLDTEAFF. The CDR3 DNA is TGTGCCAGCAGCCAAGGGCTAGACACTGAAGCTTTCTTT.

The chain employs TRBV7-2 and TRBJ1-2; the D is unclear. V was cut by 3 bases and J by 3 bases, with 11 bases left in between. Germline V lookup: CDR1 SGHTA, CDR2 FQGNSA. This CDR3 has 14 residues. The CDR3 sequence is CASSFDGLDYGYTF. For the CDR3, the DNA is TGTGCCAGCAGCTTCGACGGACTAGACTATGGCTACACCTTC.

This sequence joins TRBV2 and TRBJ1-4, with D perhaps TRBD1 (5 bases). The germline gives CDR1 SNHLY, CDR2 FYNNEI. V gave up 4 bases and J gave up 5 bases, with 14 bases separating them. The CDR3 has 15 residues. CDR3 DNA: TGTGCCAGCAGTGCAAGGAGGGGCGGGAATGAAAAACTGTTTTTT. Translation gives CASSARRGGNEKLFF.

This CDR3 reads CASSYSLAGTYEQYF. The CDR3 nucleotides read TGTGCCAGCAGTTACTCACTAGCGGGGACCTACGAGCAGTACTTC. This chain joins TRBV6-5 and TRBJ2-7; 10 positions agree with TRBD2. V trimming: 0 bases; J trimming: 2 bases; junction bases outside the gene matches: 1. The CDR3 sequence is 15 residues long. Germline V gene data show CDR1 as MNHEY and CDR2 as SVGAGI.

The CDR3 nucleotides are TGTGCCAGCTCTAGCGGGACGGGGTACGAGCAGTACTTC. It yields the protein CASSSGTGYEQYF. The J gene is TRBJ2-7, the V gene TRBV21-1; TRBD2 reflects the table's D call only, with no check against the DNA. TRBV21-1 is an annotated pseudogene. This CDR3 region has 13 residues.

The V call is TRBV25-1, the J call TRBJ2-1; D is unclear. The germline CDR1 and CDR2 sequences are MGHDK and SYGVNS. This CDR3 is 15 amino acids long. Trimming pared 3 bases from V and 7 bases from J, leaving 16 bases between. The CDR3 bases are TGTGCCAGCAGTGACACTTCTCAATATCTAAATGAGCAGTTCTTC. It codes for CASSDTSQYLNEQFF.